A selection of T cell receptor beta chains follows, all from one sample in a study of PD-1 blockade in classical Hodgkin lymphoma. Sequencing used immunoSEQ multiplex PCR; TCRdb keeps in-frame clones, though not all of them. The table records over 20,000 clones, 75% to 90% of them present only once. The sample was peripheral blood mononuclear cells (PBMCs), taken before the fourth cycle of nivolumab. The source is a human donor with classical Hodgkin lymphoma. Each CDR3 is given without its conserved first and last residue. Fields, in order: V gene, D gene, CDR3 protein. D genes are given only for firm matches.

TRBV19,-,ASSIFGTNSGRTHEQY
TRBV19,TRBD2,ATETSGDPDTQY
TRBV11-2,-,ASSLSWADSYGYT
TRBV2,TRBD1,ASSPIGTGATQY
TRBV5-1,-,ASSSGQSHNEQF
TRBV7-2,-,ASSPGRGTDTQY
TRBV2,TRBD2,ASKAGLAGTYEQY
TRBV2,-,ASSDGTGANVLT
TRBV7-9,-,ASSHRGVTEAF
TRBV7-9,-,ASSSRTDQETQY
TRBV27,-,ASSLIQFANTGELF
TRBV9,-,ASSVGMNEQF
TRBV7-2,-,ASSFGRQSSQNYGYT
TRBV27,-,ASSPLGGSGYGYT
TRBV6-5,-,ASSSRPPGTVEAF
TRBV21-1,-,ASSKEAATDTQY
TRBV28,-,ASSFMGPTGSSIEDTEAF
TRBV5-1,-,ASSGSRGVGANVLT
TRBV4-2,-,ASSQLNTGELF
TRBV10-3,TRBD1,ASSSGTDEQY
TRBV19,TRBD1,ASTPGTGGDYGYT
TRBV25-1,TRBD2,ASSERKPPGGWYNEQF
TRBV10-3,-,AIKNSYEQY
TRBV11-2,-,ASSFRGGLSYEQY
TRBV2,-,ASSESVTGAQY
TRBV30,-,AWSVQTSSYEQY
TRBV7-9,-,ASSPGRGGGYT
TRBV5-6,-,ASSLGPSSGNTIY
TRBV7-3,TRBD2,ASSPRLAGGTGELF
TRBV6-5,-,ASRRDTEQY
TRBV5-5,-,ASSLRQGRNTGELF
TRBV10-3,-,AISDLGLWDIQY